Below, 13 T cell receptor beta chains from the same sample are listed, as sequenced in a study of CXCR3-negative and CXCR3-positive naive CD8 T cells. Carrying UMI labels, the TRB cDNA libraries were prepared through 5' RACE. TCRdb re-called the 5' RACE reads, yielding one record per CDR3 amino acid sequence without DNA. The sample data list tens of thousands of distinct CDR3 sequences. Sample: naive CXCR3- CD8+ T cells from blood. As to subset: CD45RO-CCR7+CD27+CD95- naive CD8+ T cells lacking CXCR3 (TNR3-). These receptors originate from a human donor in good health. Some clones in this sample may be carry-over from other donors' samples.

The rearrangement joins TRBV29-1 to TRBJ1-2. The germline gives CDR1 SQVTM, CDR2 ANQGSEA. The CDR3 covers 13 residues. This chain's CDR3 is CSVDPRGGDGYTF. Combining the CDR3 with reference TRBV29-1 and TRBJ1-2 gives the whole variable domain SAVISQKPSRDICQRGTSLTIQCQVDSQVTMMFWYRQQPGQSLTLIATANQGSEATYESGFVIDKFPISRPNLTFSTLTVSNMSPEDSSIYLCSVDPRGGDGYTFGSGTRLTVV.

CDR3: CASSCGTSYEQYF. The rearrangement links TRBV23-1 to TRBJ2-7. TRBV23-1 is noted as an ORF with a role that remains uncertain. The CDR3 totals 13 residues.

The rearrangement links TRBV7-2 to TRBJ2-1; TCRdb lists TRBD1, though no DNA is available to test this call. The CDR3 totals 15 residues. Germline CDR1 SGHTA, CDR2 FQGNSA. The CDR3 spells CAIPSKGVSNNEQFF.

The V call is TRBV5-1, the J call TRBJ2-7. Germline V CDR1 and CDR2: SGHRS, YFSETQ. The CDR3 is 14 amino acids. The CDR3 sequence: CASSLDVKGYEQYF.

The rearrangement joins TRBV5-1 to TRBJ2-1; the TCRdb D gene call, TRBD1, has no DNA to confirm it. This CDR3 region has 15 residues. Per the germline V gene, CDR1 is SGHRS and CDR2 is YFSETQ. Here the CDR3 reads CASSLGHPGTNEQFF.

This chain joins TRBV7-9 and TRBJ2-3; no DNA is available, so the TRBD2 call from TCRdb remains unchecked. Germline CDR1 is SEHNR and CDR2 is FQNEAQ (reference sequence). The CDR3 spans 16 residues. The CDR3 sequence: CASSPLAGANTDTQYF.

V gene TRBV28 combines with J gene TRBJ2-7. The CDR3 is 14 amino acids. CDR1 and CDR2 from the germline V gene are MDHEN and SYDVKM. CDR3 in amino acids: CASSLGQGPYEQYF.

The rearrangement uses TRBV29-1 and TRBJ2-5; TCRdb indicates TRBD1, and absent DNA this call remains unverified. CDR3 length: 14 residues. Looked up from germline, CDR1 is SQVTM and CDR2 is ANQGSEA. This CDR3 is CSGRGSDALETQYF.

The chain combines TRBV7-3 with TRBJ2-1. Per the germline V gene, CDR1 is SGHTA and CDR2 is FQGTGA. This CDR3 has 13 residues. The chain's CDR3 is CASSLVGQDGIFF. Using reference TRBV7-3 and TRBJ2-1 for the parts outside the CDR3, the full variable domain is GAGVSQTPSNKVTEKGKYVELRCDPISGHTALYWYRQSLGQGPEFLIYFQGTGAADDSGLPNDRFFAVRPEGSVSTLKIQRTERGDSAVYLCASSLVGQDGIFFGPGTRLTVL.

V gene TRBV29-1 combines with J gene TRBJ2-1; no DNA is available, so the TRBD2 call from TCRdb remains unchecked. This CDR3 is 17 amino acids long. Germline-derived CDR1 and CDR2 are SQVTM and ANQGSEA. CDR3 region: CSVSGTSGSQSENEQFF.

This chain joins TRBV5-1 and TRBJ2-7. Looked up from germline, CDR1 is SGHRS and CDR2 is YFSETQ. CDR3 length: 15 residues. The chain's CDR3 is CASSSFMGSSYEQYF.

The chain recombines TRBV12-3 or TRBV12-4 with TRBJ2-7; without DNA, the TCRdb call of TRBD2 cannot be checked. The CDR3 totals 14 residues. CDR3 protein: CASSSGLHSYEQYF.

By frequency, this clonotype is medium-sized. V and J are TRBV12-3 or TRBV12-4 and TRBJ1-5; the TRBD1 assignment by TCRdb is unverifiable without DNA. This CDR3 is built from 15 residues. The CDR3 sequence: CASSFSGSSNQPQHF.